A selection of T cell receptor beta chains follows, all from one sample in a study of cytomegalovirus exposure and HLA in healthy donors. The assay was immunoSEQ multiplex PCR, and TCRdb's table has in-frame clones only and misses some. This table holds more than 50,000 clones. The specimen was PBMCs. These receptors all come from a man between 18 and 29 years old in good health and CMV-seropositive. The CDR3 runs from the conserved cysteine through the conserved F or W. The order of the fields is J gene, D gene, clone size, V gene, CDR3 DNA, CDR3 protein. A D gene is named only where the DNA matches it firmly. Size tells how often a clone was seen (once, few, many) or the class of an expanded clone, and some rows leave it out.

j_call: TRBJ2-3; d_call: TRBD2; clone_size: .; v_call: TRBV25-1; cdr3_nt: TGTGCCAGCAGTGAATGGGGGACTAGCGGGAGCACAGATACGCAGTATTTT; cdr3_aa: CASSEWGTSGSTDTQYF
j_call: TRBJ2-5; d_call: TRBD1; clone_size: .; v_call: TRBV5-1; cdr3_nt: TGCGCCAGCAGCCCACAGGACAGGGGAGGGGAGACCCAGTACTTC; cdr3_aa: CASSPQDRGGETQYF
j_call: TRBJ2-7; d_call: .; clone_size: .; v_call: TRBV18; cdr3_nt: TGTGCCAGCTCACAGTCGGGACACTCGGAGGAGCAGTACTTC; cdr3_aa: CASSQSGHSEEQYF
j_call: TRBJ1-1; d_call: .; clone_size: .; v_call: TRBV19; cdr3_nt: TGTGCCAGTAGTATGTCAGGCACTGAAGCTTTCTTT; cdr3_aa: CASSMSGTEAFF
j_call: TRBJ2-1; d_call: .; clone_size: .; v_call: TRBV7-2; cdr3_nt: TGTGCCAGCAGCTTAGGAGCCAATGAGCAGTTCTTC; cdr3_aa: CASSLGANEQFF
j_call: TRBJ2-5; d_call: TRBD2; clone_size: .; v_call: TRBV19; cdr3_nt: TGTGCCAGTAGTATAGATAGCGGGACGAGAGGGACCCAGTACTTC; cdr3_aa: CASSIDSGTRGTQYF
j_call: TRBJ2-7; d_call: TRBD1; clone_size: .; v_call: TRBV10-1; cdr3_nt: TGCGCCAGCAGTGAGCGGACAGGGGGCTACGAGCAGTACTTC; cdr3_aa: CASSERTGGYEQYF
j_call: TRBJ2-2; d_call: .; clone_size: .; v_call: TRBV9; cdr3_nt: TGTGCCAGCAGCGCCCTAGGGGTAGCGAACACCGGGGAGCTGTTTTTT; cdr3_aa: CASSALGVANTGELFF
j_call: TRBJ2-7; d_call: TRBD2; clone_size: .; v_call: TRBV6-6; cdr3_nt: TGTGCCAGCAGTAACTCGGGACTAGCCTACGAGCAGTACTTC; cdr3_aa: CASSNSGLAYEQYF
j_call: TRBJ1-5; d_call: .; clone_size: .; v_call: TRBV1; cdr3_nt: TGCACCAGCAGCCAAGATTATCCCCAGGGCCTAAATAGCAATCAGCCCCAGCATTTT; cdr3_aa: CTSSQDYPQGLNSNQPQHF
j_call: TRBJ1-1; d_call: .; clone_size: .; v_call: TRBV19; cdr3_nt: TGTGCCAGTACCCGGCTGGGGGGGGAGACTGAAGCTTTCTTT; cdr3_aa: CASTRLGGETEAFF
j_call: TRBJ1-3; d_call: TRBD1; clone_size: .; v_call: TRBV18; cdr3_nt: TGTGCCAGCTCACCCTCACAGGGGCAAGTCGGAAACACCATATATTTT; cdr3_aa: CASSPSQGQVGNTIYF
j_call: TRBJ1-5; d_call: .; clone_size: .; v_call: TRBV30; cdr3_nt: TGTGCCTGGAGTGTGGGCGATGATCAGCCCCAGCATTTT; cdr3_aa: CAWSVGDDQPQHF
j_call: TRBJ2-3; d_call: .; clone_size: .; v_call: TRBV10-3; cdr3_nt: TGTGCCATCAGCGAGTCACAGGATACGCAGTATTTT; cdr3_aa: CAISESQDTQYF
j_call: TRBJ2-7; d_call: .; clone_size: .; v_call: TRBV19; cdr3_nt: TGTGCCAGTAGTATAGAGGCTTTTGGCGGGGCGACCGAGCAGTACTTC; cdr3_aa: CASSIEAFGGATEQYF
j_call: TRBJ2-1; d_call: TRBD2; clone_size: .; v_call: TRBV2; cdr3_nt: TGTGCCAGCAGTGGACTAGCGGTGTACAATGAGCAGTTCTTC; cdr3_aa: CASSGLAVYNEQFF
j_call: TRBJ2-6; d_call: .; clone_size: .; v_call: TRBV19; cdr3_nt: TGTGCCAGTAGTATGGGGCAGGGTCCCTCTGGGGCCAACGTCCTGACTTTC; cdr3_aa: CASSMGQGPSGANVLTF
j_call: TRBJ1-1; d_call: .; clone_size: .; v_call: TRBV11-3; cdr3_nt: TGTGCCAGCAGCCAGGGGAACACTGAAGCTTTCTTT; cdr3_aa: CASSQGNTEAFF
j_call: TRBJ1-2; d_call: .; clone_size: .; v_call: TRBV19; cdr3_nt: TGTGCCAGTAGTATCGGACAGAACCGCAACTATGGCTACACCTTC; cdr3_aa: CASSIGQNRNYGYTF
j_call: TRBJ2-7; d_call: .; clone_size: .; v_call: TRBV28; cdr3_nt: TGTGCCAGCAGTCCCCCGCGGGCCCGCGAGCAGTACTTC; cdr3_aa: CASSPPRAREQYF
j_call: TRBJ2-4; d_call: TRBD1; clone_size: .; v_call: TRBV29-1; cdr3_nt: TGCAGCGTAAGGGGGCATGAAAACATTCAGTACTTC; cdr3_aa: CSVRGHENIQYF
j_call: TRBJ1-1; d_call: TRBD1; clone_size: .; v_call: TRBV7-7; cdr3_nt: TGTGCTAGCAGCCCGACAGGGGACACTGAAGCTTTCTTT; cdr3_aa: CASSPTGDTEAFF
j_call: TRBJ2-3; d_call: .; clone_size: .; v_call: TRBV5-1; cdr3_nt: TGCGCCAGCAGCTTAGCGGGTGGAGAGGAAGATACGCAGTATTTT; cdr3_aa: CASSLAGGEEDTQYF
j_call: TRBJ1-1; d_call: .; clone_size: .; v_call: TRBV10-3; cdr3_nt: TGTGCCATCGCACCTACGACACCGAACACTGAAGCTTTCTTT; cdr3_aa: CAIAPTTPNTEAFF
j_call: TRBJ2-1; d_call: .; clone_size: .; v_call: TRBV30; cdr3_nt: TGTGCCTTGACGACTAGTCATCTATACAATGAGCAGTTCTTC; cdr3_aa: CALTTSHLYNEQFF
j_call: TRBJ2-3; d_call: .; clone_size: .; v_call: TRBV7-2; cdr3_nt: TGTGCCAGCAGCTTACAGTCCGCAGATACGCAGTATTTT; cdr3_aa: CASSLQSADTQYF
j_call: TRBJ2-3; d_call: .; clone_size: .; v_call: TRBV11-2; cdr3_nt: TGTGCCAGCAGCTTAGCAGGAACCCAACAGGATACGCAGTATTTT; cdr3_aa: CASSLAGTQQDTQYF
j_call: TRBJ1-2; d_call: TRBD1; clone_size: .; v_call: TRBV7-2; cdr3_nt: TGTGCCAGCAGCCCGTTGACAGGGGGTCAAGGCTACACCTTC; cdr3_aa: CASSPLTGGQGYTF
j_call: TRBJ1-2; d_call: TRBD1; clone_size: .; v_call: TRBV28; cdr3_nt: TGTGCCAGCAGTCCCCTAGGGACAGGGGTTAACTACACCTTC; cdr3_aa: CASSPLGTGVNYTF
j_call: TRBJ1-5; d_call: TRBD1; clone_size: .; v_call: TRBV7-2; cdr3_nt: TGTGCCAGCAGCTTCCGAGGGACAGGGTACCAGCCCCAGCATTTT; cdr3_aa: CASSFRGTGYQPQHF
j_call: TRBJ2-5; d_call: .; clone_size: .; v_call: TRBV19; cdr3_nt: TGTGCCAGTAGTGATACGGGAGCGGAGACCCAGTACTTC; cdr3_aa: CASSDTGAETQYF
j_call: TRBJ2-1; d_call: TRBD2; clone_size: .; v_call: TRBV5-1; cdr3_nt: TGCGCCAGCAGCTTGGGAGTAGGACTAGCGGGAGGTAATGAGCAGTTCTTC; cdr3_aa: CASSLGVGLAGGNEQFF
j_call: TRBJ2-7; d_call: .; clone_size: .; v_call: TRBV7-2; cdr3_nt: TGTGCCAGCAGCTTAGTAGCGTTCGAGCAGTACTTC; cdr3_aa: CASSLVAFEQYF
j_call: TRBJ2-1; d_call: .; clone_size: .; v_call: TRBV11-2; cdr3_nt: TGTGCCAGCAGCCCCACTGGGCGGGGACCTTTCTCCTACAATGAGCAGTTCTTC; cdr3_aa: CASSPTGRGPFSYNEQFF
j_call: TRBJ2-1; d_call: .; clone_size: .; v_call: TRBV7-7; cdr3_nt: TGTGCTAGCAGCTTAGCGATTCACTCGGATGAGCAGTTCTTC; cdr3_aa: CASSLAIHSDEQFF
j_call: TRBJ1-5; d_call: .; clone_size: .; v_call: TRBV11-2; cdr3_nt: TGTGCCAGCAGTCACGACAGACAGCCCCAGCATTTT; cdr3_aa: CASSHDRQPQHF
j_call: TRBJ1-4; d_call: .; clone_size: .; v_call: TRBV9; cdr3_nt: TGTGCCAGCAGCTCCCGGGGGGTGATTAATGAAAAACTGTTTTTT; cdr3_aa: CASSSRGVINEKLFF
j_call: TRBJ2-5; d_call: TRBD2; clone_size: .; v_call: TRBV30; cdr3_nt: TGTGCCTGGATGTCGCTTAGCGGGAAAGAGACCCAGTACTTC; cdr3_aa: CAWMSLSGKETQYF
j_call: TRBJ2-3; d_call: .; clone_size: .; v_call: TRBV7-9; cdr3_nt: TGTGCCAGCAGCCCCCAGGGGGATACGCAGTATTTT; cdr3_aa: CASSPQGDTQYF
j_call: TRBJ2-2; d_call: .; clone_size: .; v_call: TRBV7-9; cdr3_nt: TGTGCCAGCAGCTTAGGACAGGGAGGGAACACCGGGGAGCTGTTTTTT; cdr3_aa: CASSLGQGGNTGELFF
j_call: TRBJ2-1; d_call: .; clone_size: .; v_call: TRBV5-4; cdr3_nt: TGTGCCAGCAGCTTGGGCAGGGACTACAATGAGCAGTTCTTC; cdr3_aa: CASSLGRDYNEQFF
j_call: TRBJ1-5; d_call: TRBD1; clone_size: medium-sized; v_call: TRBV2; cdr3_nt: TGTGCCATCGAGGACAGGGAAAGCAATCAGCCCCAGCATTTT; cdr3_aa: CAIEDRESNQPQHF
j_call: TRBJ2-7; d_call: TRBD2; clone_size: .; v_call: TRBV27; cdr3_nt: TGTGCCAGCAGTCTAGCGGTTGACTACGAGCAGTACTTC; cdr3_aa: CASSLAVDYEQYF
j_call: TRBJ2-7; d_call: TRBD1; clone_size: .; v_call: TRBV5-1; cdr3_nt: TGCGCCAGCAGCTATCCGGGACAGGGTATCTACGAGCAGTACTTC; cdr3_aa: CASSYPGQGIYEQYF
j_call: TRBJ2-7; d_call: TRBD2; clone_size: .; v_call: TRBV18; cdr3_nt: TGTGCCAGCTCGGCCCAGAGACTAGCGGGAGATTCCTACGAGCAGTACTTC; cdr3_aa: CASSAQRLAGDSYEQYF
j_call: TRBJ1-1; d_call: .; clone_size: .; v_call: TRBV5-1; cdr3_nt: TGCGCCAGCAGCTTCACTGCGAACACTGAAGCTTTCTTT; cdr3_aa: CASSFTANTEAFF
j_call: TRBJ1-3; d_call: .; clone_size: .; v_call: TRBV21-1; cdr3_nt: TGTGCCAGCAGCTCGCGTTCACCGTCTGGAAACACCATATATTTT; cdr3_aa: CASSSRSPSGNTIYF
j_call: TRBJ2-1; d_call: .; clone_size: .; v_call: TRBV10-3; cdr3_nt: TGTGCCATCAGTGAGTTAGCGGAGCACAATGAGCAGTTCTTC; cdr3_aa: CAISELAEHNEQFF
j_call: TRBJ1-4; d_call: TRBD1; clone_size: .; v_call: TRBV10-3; cdr3_nt: TGTGCCATCAGTGACGGGAGGGGGCTTGAAAAACTGTTTTTT; cdr3_aa: CAISDGRGLEKLFF
j_call: TRBJ2-2; d_call: .; clone_size: .; v_call: TRBV7-9; cdr3_nt: TGTGCCAGCAGCTTAATCGGGGGAGCCACCGGGGAGCTGTTTTTT; cdr3_aa: CASSLIGGATGELFF
j_call: TRBJ2-3; d_call: .; clone_size: .; v_call: TRBV19; cdr3_nt: TGTGCCAGTAGTATCGGAGGGACCGGGGGCACAGATACGCAGTATTTT; cdr3_aa: CASSIGGTGGTDTQYF